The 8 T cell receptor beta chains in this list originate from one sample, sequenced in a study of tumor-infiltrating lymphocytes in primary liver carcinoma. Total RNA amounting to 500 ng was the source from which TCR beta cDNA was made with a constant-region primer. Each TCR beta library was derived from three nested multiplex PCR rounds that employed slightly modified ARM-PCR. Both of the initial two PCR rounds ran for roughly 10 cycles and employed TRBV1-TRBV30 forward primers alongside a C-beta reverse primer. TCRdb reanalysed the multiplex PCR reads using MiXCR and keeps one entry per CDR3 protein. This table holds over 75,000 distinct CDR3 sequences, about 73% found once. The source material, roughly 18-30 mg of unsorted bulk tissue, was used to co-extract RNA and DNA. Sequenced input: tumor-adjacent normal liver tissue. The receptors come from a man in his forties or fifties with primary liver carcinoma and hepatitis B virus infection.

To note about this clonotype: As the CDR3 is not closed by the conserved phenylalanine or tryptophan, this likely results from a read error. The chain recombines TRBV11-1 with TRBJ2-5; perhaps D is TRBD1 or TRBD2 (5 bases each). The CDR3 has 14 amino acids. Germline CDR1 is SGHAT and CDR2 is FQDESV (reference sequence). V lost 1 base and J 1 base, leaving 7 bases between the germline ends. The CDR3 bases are TGTGCCAGCAGCTTAGGAGGGACCCAAGAGACCCAGTACTTA. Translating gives CASSLGGTQETQYL.

The CDR3 sequence is CASRKAGPDYGYTF. The CDR3 nucleotides read TGTGCCAGCAGAAAGGCAGGGCCTGACTATGGCTACACCTTC. The chain links TRBV28 to TRBJ1-2, with D perhaps matching TRBD1 (5 bases). This CDR3 has 14 amino acids. V gave up 6 bases and J gave up 3 bases, with 14 bases separating them. Germline V lookup: CDR1 MDHEN, CDR2 SYDVKM.

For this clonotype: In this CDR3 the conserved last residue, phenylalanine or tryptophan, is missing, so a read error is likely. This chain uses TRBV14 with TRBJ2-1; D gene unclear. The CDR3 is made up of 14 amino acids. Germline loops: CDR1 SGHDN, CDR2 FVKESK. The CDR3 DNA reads TGTGCCAGTAGCCAAGATTACTACTACAATGAGCAGTTCATC. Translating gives CASSQDYYYNEQFI.

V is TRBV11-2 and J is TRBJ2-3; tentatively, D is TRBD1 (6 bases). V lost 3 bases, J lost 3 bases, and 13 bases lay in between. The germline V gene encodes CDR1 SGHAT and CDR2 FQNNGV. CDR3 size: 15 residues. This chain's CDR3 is CASSFRDTRTDTQYF. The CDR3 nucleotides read TGTGCCAGCAGCTTTCGGGACACTCGTACAGATACGCAGTATTTT.

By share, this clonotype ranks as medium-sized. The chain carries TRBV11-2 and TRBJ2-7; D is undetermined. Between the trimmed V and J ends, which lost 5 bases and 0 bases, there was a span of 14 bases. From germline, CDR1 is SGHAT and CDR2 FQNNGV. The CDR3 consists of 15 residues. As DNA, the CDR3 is TGTGCCAGCAGCCCCCTACAGCTGAGCTCCTACGAGCAGTACTTC. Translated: CASSPLQLSSYEQYF.

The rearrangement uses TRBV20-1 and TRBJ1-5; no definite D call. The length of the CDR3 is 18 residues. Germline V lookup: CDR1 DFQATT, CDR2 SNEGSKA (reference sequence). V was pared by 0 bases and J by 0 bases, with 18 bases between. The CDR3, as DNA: TGCAGTGCTAGAGAAGAGGCCGGTACGGATTATAGCAATCAGCCCCAGCATTTT. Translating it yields CSAREEAGTDYSNQPQHF.

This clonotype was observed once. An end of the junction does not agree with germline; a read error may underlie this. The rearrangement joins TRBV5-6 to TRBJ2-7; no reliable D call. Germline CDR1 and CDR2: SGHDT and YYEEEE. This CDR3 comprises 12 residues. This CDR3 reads CASSSESYEQYF. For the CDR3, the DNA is TGTGCGAGCAGCTCGGAAAGCTACGAGCAGTACTTC. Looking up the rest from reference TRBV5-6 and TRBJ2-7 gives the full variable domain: DAGVTQSPTHLIKTRGQQVTLRCSPKSGHDTVSWYQQALGQGPQFIFQYYEEEERQRGNFPDRFSGHQFPNYSSELNVNALLLGDSALYLCASSSESYEQYFGPGTRLTVT.

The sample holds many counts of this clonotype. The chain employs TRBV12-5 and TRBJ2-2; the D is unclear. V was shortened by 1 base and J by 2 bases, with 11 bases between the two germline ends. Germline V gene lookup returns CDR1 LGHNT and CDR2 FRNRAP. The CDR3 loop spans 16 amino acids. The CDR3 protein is CASGLASEHNTGELFF. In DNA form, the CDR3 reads TGTGCTAGTGGTTTGGCCTCGGAACACAACACCGGGGAGCTGTTTTTT.